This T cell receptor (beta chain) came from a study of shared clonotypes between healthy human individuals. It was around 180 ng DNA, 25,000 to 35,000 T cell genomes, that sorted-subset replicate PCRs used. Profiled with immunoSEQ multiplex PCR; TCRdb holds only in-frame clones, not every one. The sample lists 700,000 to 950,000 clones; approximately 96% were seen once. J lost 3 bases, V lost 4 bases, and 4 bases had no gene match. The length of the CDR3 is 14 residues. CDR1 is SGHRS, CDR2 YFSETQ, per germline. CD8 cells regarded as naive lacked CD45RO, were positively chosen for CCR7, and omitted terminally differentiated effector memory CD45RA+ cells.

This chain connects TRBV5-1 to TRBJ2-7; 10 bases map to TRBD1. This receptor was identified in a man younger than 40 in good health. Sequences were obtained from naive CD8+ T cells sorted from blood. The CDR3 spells CASSGWTGGYEQYF. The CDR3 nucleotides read TGCGCCAGCAGCGGGTGGACAGGGGGCTACGAGCAGTACTTC.